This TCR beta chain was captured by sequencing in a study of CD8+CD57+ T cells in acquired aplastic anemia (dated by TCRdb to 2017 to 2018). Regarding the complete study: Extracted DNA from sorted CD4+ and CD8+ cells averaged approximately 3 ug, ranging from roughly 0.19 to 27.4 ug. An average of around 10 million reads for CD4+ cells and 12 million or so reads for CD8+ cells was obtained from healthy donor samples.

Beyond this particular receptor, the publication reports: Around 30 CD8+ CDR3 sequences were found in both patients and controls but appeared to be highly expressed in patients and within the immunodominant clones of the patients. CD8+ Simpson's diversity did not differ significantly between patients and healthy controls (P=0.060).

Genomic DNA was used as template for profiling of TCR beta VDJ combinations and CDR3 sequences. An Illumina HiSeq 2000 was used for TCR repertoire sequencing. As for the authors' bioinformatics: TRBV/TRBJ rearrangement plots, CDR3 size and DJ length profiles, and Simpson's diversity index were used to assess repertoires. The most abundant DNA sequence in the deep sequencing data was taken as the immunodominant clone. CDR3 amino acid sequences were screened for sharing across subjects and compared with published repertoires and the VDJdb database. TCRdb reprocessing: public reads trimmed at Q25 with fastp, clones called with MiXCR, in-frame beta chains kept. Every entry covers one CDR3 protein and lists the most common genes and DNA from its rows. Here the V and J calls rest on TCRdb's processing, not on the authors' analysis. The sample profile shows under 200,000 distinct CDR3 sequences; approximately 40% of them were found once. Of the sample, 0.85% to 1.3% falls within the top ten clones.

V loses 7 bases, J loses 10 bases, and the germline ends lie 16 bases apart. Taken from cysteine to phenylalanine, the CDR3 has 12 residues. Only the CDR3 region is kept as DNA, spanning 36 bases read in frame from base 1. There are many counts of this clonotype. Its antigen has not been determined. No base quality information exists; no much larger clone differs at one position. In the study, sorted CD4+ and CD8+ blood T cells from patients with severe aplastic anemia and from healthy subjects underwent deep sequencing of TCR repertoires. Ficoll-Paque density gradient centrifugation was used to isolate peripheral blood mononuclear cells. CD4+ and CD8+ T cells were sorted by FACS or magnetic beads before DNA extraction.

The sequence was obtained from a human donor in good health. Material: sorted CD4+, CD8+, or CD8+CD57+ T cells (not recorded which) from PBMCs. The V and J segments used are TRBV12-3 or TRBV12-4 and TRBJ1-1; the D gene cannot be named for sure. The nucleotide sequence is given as TGTGCCAGCACCCCGGAGCTAGGCGGAGCTTTCTTT. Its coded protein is CASTPELGGAFF.